The rows below give T cell receptor beta chains drawn from one sample of a study of T cells in Graves' hyperthyroidism and ophthalmopathy. TCRdb processed the multiplex PCR reads anew with MiXCR; each CDR3 protein has one entry. Altogether some 500,000 distinct CDR3 sequences are present, around 14% being singletons, with the ten largest covering 17%. The sequenced sample was blood. These TCRs come from a woman aged 18-29 years with Graves' hyperthyroidism. The CDR3 runs from the conserved cysteine through the conserved F or W. D genes are given only for firm matches. Expanded clones are given a class, and other clones once, few, many or no size at all.

TRBJ2-1 | TRBV6-1 | . | many | 15 | CASSEGWGDNNEQFF | TGTGCCAGCAGCGAAGGGTGGGGAGACAACAATGAGCAGTTCTTC
TRBJ1-1 | TRBV30 | TRBD1 | . | 17 | CAWSAGTGQLANTEAFF | TGTGCCTGGAGTGCGGGGACAGGGCAGCTCGCGAACACTGAAGCTTTCTTT
TRBJ1-5 | TRBV6-5 | . | . | 15 | CASSYSGSPNQPQHF | TGTGCCAGCAGTTACTCAGGCTCCCCCAATCAGCCCCAGCATTTT
TRBJ1-4 | TRBV2 | TRBD1 | . | 14 | CASRETGVNEKLFF | TGTGCCAGCAGGGAAACAGGGGTGAATGAAAAACTGTTTTTT
TRBJ2-3 | TRBV27 | . | many | 15 | CASSSRTRLRDTQYF | TGTGCCAGCAGCTCCCGGACCCGTCTAAGAGATACGCAGTATTTT
TRBJ1-2 | TRBV5-4 | TRBD1 | . | 14 | CASTSTGGAYGYTF | TGTGCCAGCACCTCGACAGGGGGCGCGTATGGCTACACCTTC
TRBJ2-1 | TRBV5-1 | . | many | 13 | CASSLAQLNEQFF | TGCGCCAGCAGCTTGGCCCAGCTTAATGAGCAGTTCTTC
TRBJ1-5 | TRBV18 | TRBD1 | many | 15 | CASSAQTGNRQPQHF | TGTGCCAGCTCAGCACAGACAGGGAATAGGCAGCCCCAGCATTTT
TRBJ2-2 | TRBV6-2/TRBV6-3 | TRBD2 | . | 14 | CASSGTMNTGELFF | TGTGCCAGCAGCGGGACTATGAACACCGGGGAGCTGTTTTTT
TRBJ2-5 | TRBV9 | TRBD2 | many | 14 | CASSQRGRTETQYF | TGTGCCAGCAGCCAGCGGGGCCGCACGGAGACCCAGTACTTC
TRBJ1-6 | TRBV30 | . | many | 15 | CAWSREPGDPSPLHF | TGTGCCTGGAGTAGGGAACCCGGGGATCCGTCGCCCCTCCACTTT
TRBJ2-1 | TRBV19 | TRBD1 | few | 17 | CASSIGSGTGLNNEQFF | TGTGCCAGTAGTATCGGCTCCGGGACAGGACTAAACAATGAGCAGTTCTTC
TRBJ2-3 | TRBV3-1 | TRBD2 | few | 17 | CASSQDRREGGTDTQYF | TGTGCCAGCAGCCAAGATCGGAGGGAGGGAGGCACAGATACGCAGTATTTT
TRBJ2-2 | TRBV29-1 | . | few | 13 | CSVGRKNTGELFF | TGCAGCGTAGGACGGAAGAACACCGGGGAGCTGTTTTTT
TRBJ1-1 | TRBV19 | . | . | 13 | CATNGQVNTEAFF | TGTGCCACCAACGGACAAGTGAACACTGAAGCTTTCTTT
TRBJ2-1 | TRBV5-1 | . | few | 15 | CASSEGTRSYNEQFF | TGCGCCAGCAGCGAAGGCACCCGCTCCTACAATGAGCAGTTCTTC
TRBJ1-2 | TRBV12-3/TRBV12-4 | . | once | 13 | CASKLGQNYGYTF | TGTGCCAGTAAACTCGGACAGAACTATGGCTACACCTTC
TRBJ2-2 | TRBV29-1 | . | . | 15 | CSAERGPANTGELFF | TGCAGCGCCGAACGGGGCCCCGCGAACACCGGGGAGCTGTTTTTT
TRBJ2-1 | TRBV10-3 | TRBD1 | many | 17 | CAISEKIPGQGANEQFF | TGTGCCATCAGTGAGAAGATACCGGGACAGGGGGCGAATGAGCAGTTCTTC
TRBJ1-5 | TRBV20-1 | . | . | 15 | CSASQGTIGNQPQHF | TGCAGTGCTAGCCAGGGAACTATCGGCAATCAGCCCCAGCATTTT
TRBJ2-3 | TRBV5-1 | . | many | 16 | CASSFGGKPVTDTQYF | TGCGCCAGCAGCTTCGGAGGGAAGCCCGTCACTGATACGCAGTATTTT
TRBJ1-3 | TRBV6-1 | . | few | 14 | CASTQGYSGNTIYF | TGTGCCAGCACCCAAGGTTACTCTGGAAACACCATATATTTT
TRBJ2-1 | TRBV2 | TRBD1 | many | 12 | CASTGQGVRQFF | TGTGCCAGCACTGGACAGGGGGTAAGGCAGTTCTTC
TRBJ1-2 | TRBV7-3 | TRBD1 | many | 12 | CASSPDRGGYTF | TGTGCCAGCAGCCCGGACAGGGGTGGCTACACCTTC
TRBJ2-4 | TRBV2 | . | many | 14 | CASSERDRGGIQYF | TGTGCCAGCAGTGAGAGAGATAGGGGTGGCATTCAGTACTTC
TRBJ2-7 | TRBV20-1 | TRBD2 | many | 16 | CSASGVSGSPSYEQYF | TGCAGTGCTAGTGGTGTCAGCGGGAGCCCCTCCTACGAGCAGTACTTC
TRBJ1-2 | TRBV10-2 | . | many | 13 | CASSEGRSYGYTF | TGCGCCAGCAGTGAGGGCAGAAGCTATGGCTACACCTTC
TRBJ1-2 | TRBV24-1 | . | many | 15 | CATSRPGQGVGGYTF | TGTGCCACCAGCAGGCCGGGCCAGGGTGTAGGAGGCTACACCTTC
TRBJ1-1 | TRBV5-1 | . | many | 14 | CASSLERLEREAFF | TGCGCCAGCAGCTTGGAAAGGTTGGAAAGGGAAGCTTTCTTT
TRBJ1-5 | TRBV12-3/TRBV12-4 | TRBD1 | many | 15 | CASSQQGAWNQPQHF | TGTGCCAGCAGTCAACAGGGGGCTTGGAATCAGCCCCAGCATTTT
TRBJ2-7 | TRBV19 | . | few | 12 | CASSIRGNEQYF | TGTGCCAGTAGTATAAGGGGGAACGAGCAGTACTTC
TRBJ2-7 | TRBV4-2 | . | . | 17 | CASSQDPSDANLYEQYF | TGTGCCAGCAGCCAAGATCCCTCGGACGCCAACCTCTACGAGCAGTACTTC
TRBJ2-3 | TRBV7-3 | . | many | 14 | CASSPATSTDTQYF | TGTGCCAGCAGCCCAGCGACGAGCACAGATACGCAGTATTTT
TRBJ2-1 | TRBV5-1 | . | few | 14 | CASMSAGIYNEQFF | TGCGCCAGCATGTCCGCGGGGATCTACAATGAGCAGTTCTTC
TRBJ2-3 | TRBV11-3 | TRBD2 | few | 16 | CASSPGTSATRDTQYF | TGTGCCAGCAGCCCCGGGACTAGCGCGACCAGAGATACGCAGTATTTT
TRBJ2-1 | TRBV4-2 | TRBD2 | many | 17 | CASSQDRSGRAFNEQFF | TGTGCCAGCAGCCAAGATCGGAGCGGGAGGGCCTTCAATGAGCAGTTCTTC
TRBJ2-3 | TRBV29-1 | . | few | 15 | CSVVGGSVVLDTQYF | TGCAGCGTTGTAGGGGGTTCGGTAGTTTTAGATACGCAGTATTTT
TRBJ2-1 | TRBV24-1 | . | many | 14 | CATSDGYSYNEQFF | TGTGCCACCAGTGATGGGTACTCCTACAATGAGCAGTTCTTC
TRBJ1-5 | TRBV6-6 | . | few | 16 | CASSYSPGGLNQPQHF | TGTGCCAGCAGTTATTCGCCTGGGGGCCTTAATCAGCCCCAGCATTTT
TRBJ2-1 | TRBV19 | . | . | 14 | CASSTLLLWNEQFF | TGTGCCAGTAGTACTCTGCTGCTTTGGAATGAGCAGTTCTTC
TRBJ2-5 | TRBV9 | TRBD2 | many | 16 | CASSSGLAGGQETQYF | TGTGCCAGCAGTTCCGGACTAGCGGGAGGGCAAGAGACCCAGTACTTC
TRBJ2-7 | TRBV5-1 | . | many | 14 | CASSSTGTPYEQYF | TGCGCCAGCAGCTCCACCGGGACACCCTACGAGCAGTACTTC
TRBJ2-2 | TRBV20-1 | . | many | 16 | CSASLAARRATGELFF | TGCAGTGCTAGCCTGGCGGCTCGAAGGGCCACCGGGGAGCTGTTTTTT
TRBJ2-1 | TRBV29-1 | TRBD2 | . | 15 | CSVDPAGFGDNEQFF | TGCAGCGTTGATCCAGCGGGATTCGGGGACAATGAGCAGTTCTTC
TRBJ2-1 | TRBV18 | . | many | 11 | CASSPQAEQFF | TGTGCCAGCTCACCACAGGCTGAGCAGTTCTTC
TRBJ2-2 | TRBV27 | . | many | 18 | CASTAFPPGTANTGELFF | TGTGCCAGCACCGCCTTCCCCCCCGGGACCGCGAACACCGGGGAGCTGTTTTTT
TRBJ2-2 | TRBV12-3/TRBV12-4 | TRBD1 | many | 13 | CASRTGDTGELFF | TGTGCCAGCAGAACAGGGGACACCGGGGAGCTGTTTTTT
TRBJ2-1 | TRBV27 | TRBD2 | many | 17 | CASSPAPASGRDNEQFF | TGTGCCAGCAGTCCCGCCCCGGCTAGCGGGAGGGACAATGAGCAGTTCTTC
TRBJ1-1 | TRBV10-3 | TRBD1 | many | 13 | CAITRDSHTEAFF | TGTGCCATCACCCGGGACAGCCACACTGAAGCTTTCTTT
TRBJ2-7 | TRBV9 | . | . | 11 | CASSGGNEQYF | TGTGCCAGCAGCGGCGGGAACGAGCAGTACTTC
TRBJ1-5 | TRBV7-9 | . | many | 12 | CASSYSDQPQHF | TGTGCCAGCAGCTACAGTGATCAGCCCCAGCATTTT
TRBJ1-1 | TRBV11-3 | . | many | 15 | CASSLDPGPRVEAFF | TGTGCCAGCAGCTTAGATCCAGGGCCGAGGGTTGAAGCTTTCTTT
TRBJ2-3 | TRBV13 | . | few | 13 | CASSLVDVGTQYF | TGTGCCAGCAGCTTGGTCGATGTCGGTACGCAGTATTTT
TRBJ2-1 | TRBV11-2 | TRBD2 | many | 16 | CASSSTTSGSFSGQFF | TGTGCCAGCAGCTCAACTACTAGCGGGAGCTTCAGCGGGCAGTTCTTC
TRBJ2-7 | TRBV7-7 | TRBD2 | few | 13 | CASSQSGTYEQYF | TGTGCTAGCAGCCAAAGCGGGACTTACGAGCAGTACTTC
TRBJ2-1 | TRBV5-1 | TRBD1 | . | 16 | CASSATGDGSYNEQFF | TGCGCCAGCAGCGCAACAGGGGATGGCTCCTACAATGAGCAGTTCTTC
TRBJ1-1 | TRBV24-1 | TRBD1 | many | 17 | CATSDSPGRGLGTEAFF | TGTGCCACCAGTGATTCTCCCGGCAGGGGGCTGGGCACTGAAGCTTTCTTT
TRBJ2-5 | TRBV5-1 | . | many | 14 | CASSLKDSQETQYF | TGCGCCAGCAGCTTGAAGGACAGCCAAGAGACCCAGTACTTC
TRBJ2-7 | TRBV6-1 | TRBD1 | . | 15 | CASSFPPTGVSEQYF | TGTGCCAGCAGCTTCCCACCGACAGGGGTAAGCGAGCAGTACTTC